These 10 T cell receptor beta chains originate from one sample sequenced in a study of siplizumab effects on memory and regulatory T cells. Data came from immunoSEQ multiplex PCR; TCRdb stores just in-frame clones and leaves some out. The sample yields tens of thousands of clones, approximately 97% seen once. The sequencing input was naive CD8+ T cells sorted from blood. The source of these receptors is a human donor in good health.

In this sample, this clone turned up once. This chain links TRBV11-2 with TRBJ1-1; 7 bases fit TRBD1. J was trimmed by 5 bases and V by 5 bases; bases with no gene match: 8. The CDR3 has 14 residues. Per germline, CDR1 SGHAT and CDR2 FQNNGV. CDR3: CASSEYRGQTEAFF. The DNA of the CDR3 is TGTGCCAGCAGCGAATACAGGGGACAGACTGAAGCTTTCTTT.

This rearrangement joins TRBV10-1 to TRBJ2-3, with D possibly being TRBD1 or TRBD2 (5 bases each). Germline V gene lookup returns CDR1 WNHNN and CDR2 SYGVQD (reference sequence). Trimming took off 6 bases at V and 0 bases at J, with 10 bases between the two ends. The CDR3 is 14 amino acids. The CDR3, as DNA: TGCGCCAGCAGCGTTGGGGGTAGCACAGATACGCAGTATTTT. It yields the protein CASSVGGSTDTQYF.

The chain links TRBV7-6 to TRBJ1-2; D gene ambiguous. CDR1 and CDR2 (germline): SGHVS, FNYEAQ. This CDR3 comprises 15 residues. V was pared by 8 bases and J by 0 bases, with 16 bases between. The DNA for the CDR3 is TGTGCCAGCGGCAAATTGGGTGATTCTAACTATGGCTACACCTTC. Its protein is CASGKLGDSNYGYTF.

The chain uses TRBV6-1 and TRBJ2-7; no clear D gene. V was clipped by 1 base and J by 0 bases, with 10 bases between them. CDR3 size: 15 residues. The germline V gene encodes CDR1 MNHNS and CDR2 SASEGT. The CDR3 loop reads CASSEEAPSSYEQYF. CDR3 DNA sequence: TGTGCCAGCAGTGAAGAGGCACCCTCCTCCTACGAGCAGTACTTC.

The chain couples TRBV25-1 to TRBJ1-2, with D possibly matching TRBD1 (5 bases). V gave up 3 bases and J gave up 7 bases, with 9 bases separating them. Per the germline V gene, CDR1 is MGHDK and CDR2 is SYGVNS. The CDR3 runs 12 residues. CDR3 protein: CASSDSGFGYTF. CDR3 coding DNA: TGTGCCAGCAGTGATTCAGGGTTTGGCTACACCTTC.

This clone was seen once. The chain links TRBV7-9 to TRBJ2-3; the match to TRBD1 covers 12 bases. V gave up 4 bases and J gave up 6 bases; unmatched junction bases: 8. The germline V gene encodes CDR1 SEHNR and CDR2 FQNEAQ (reference sequence). The CDR3 contains 16 residues. The CDR3 is CASSSWGQGAFDTQYF. DNA of the CDR3: TGTGCCAGCAGCTCATGGGGACAGGGGGCTTTTGATACGCAGTATTTT.

This clone was counted a single time. J is TRBJ1-2 and V is TRBV6-5; the match to TRBD1 covers 9 bases. The CDR3 contains 12 residues. V gave up 8 bases and J gave up 9 bases; unmatched junction bases: 7. Germline V lookup: CDR1 MNHEY, CDR2 SVGAGI. The CDR3 here is CASLGTGSRYTF. The CDR3 nucleotides are TGTGCCAGCCTCGGGACAGGGAGTCGCTACACCTTC.

This clone has a single count. V is TRBV4-2 and J is TRBJ2-1; D unclear. The V gene's germline CDR1 is LGHNA and CDR2 YNFKEQ. The CDR3 loop spans 12 amino acids. V was trimmed by 5 bases and J by 12 bases, leaving 14 bases between them. The CDR3 DNA reads as TGTGCCAGCAGCTCCGAAGGCCTTCTGCAGTTCTTC. Translating it yields CASSSEGLLQFF.

The chain links TRBV5-4 to TRBJ2-2; D unresolved. Trimming shortened V by 3 bases and J by 8 bases, and 5 bases separated the two germline ends. This CDR3 has 11 residues. The germline CDR1 and CDR2 sequences are SGHNT and YYREEE (reference sequence). The CDR3: CASSYQGELFF. The CDR3 nucleotides read TGTGCCAGCAGCTATCAAGGGGAGCTGTTTTTT.

Only a few counts were recorded for this clone. The chain has TRBV19 and TRBJ1-1; TRBD1 might be the D (5 bases). This CDR3 has 14 amino acids. V lost 3 bases and J lost 3, with 11 bases in between. The V gene's germline CDR1 is LNHDA and CDR2 SQIVND (reference sequence). The CDR3 here is CASSIKGRDTEAFF. CDR3 sequence (DNA): TGTGCCAGTAGTATTAAGGGCAGGGACACTGAAGCTTTCTTT.